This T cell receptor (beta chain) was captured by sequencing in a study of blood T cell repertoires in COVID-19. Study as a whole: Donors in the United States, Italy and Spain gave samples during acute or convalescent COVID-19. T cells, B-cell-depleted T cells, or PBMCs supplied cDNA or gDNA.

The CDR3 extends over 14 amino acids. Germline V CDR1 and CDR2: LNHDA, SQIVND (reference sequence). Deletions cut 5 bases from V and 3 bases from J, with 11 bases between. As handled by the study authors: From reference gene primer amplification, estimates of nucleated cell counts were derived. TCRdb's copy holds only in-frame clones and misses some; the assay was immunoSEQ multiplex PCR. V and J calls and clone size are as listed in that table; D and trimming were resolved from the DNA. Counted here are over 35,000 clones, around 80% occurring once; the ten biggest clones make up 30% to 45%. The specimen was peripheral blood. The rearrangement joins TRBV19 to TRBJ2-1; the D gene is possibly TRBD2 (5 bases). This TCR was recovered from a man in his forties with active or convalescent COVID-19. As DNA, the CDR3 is TGTGCCAGTAGTTCGGGGTTTGTCTACAATGAGCAGTTCTTC. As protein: CASSSGFVYNEQFF.